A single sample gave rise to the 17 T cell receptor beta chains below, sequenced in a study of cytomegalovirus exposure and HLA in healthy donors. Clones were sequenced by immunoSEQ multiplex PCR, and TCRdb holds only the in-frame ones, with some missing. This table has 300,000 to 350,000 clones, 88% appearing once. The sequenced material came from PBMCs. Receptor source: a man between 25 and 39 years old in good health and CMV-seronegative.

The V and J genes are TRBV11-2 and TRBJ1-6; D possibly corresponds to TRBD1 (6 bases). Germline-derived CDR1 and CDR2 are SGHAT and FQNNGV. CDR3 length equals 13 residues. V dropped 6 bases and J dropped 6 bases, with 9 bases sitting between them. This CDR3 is CASRQGFNSPLHF. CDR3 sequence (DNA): TGTGCCAGCAGACAGGGTTTTAATTCACCCCTCCACTTT.

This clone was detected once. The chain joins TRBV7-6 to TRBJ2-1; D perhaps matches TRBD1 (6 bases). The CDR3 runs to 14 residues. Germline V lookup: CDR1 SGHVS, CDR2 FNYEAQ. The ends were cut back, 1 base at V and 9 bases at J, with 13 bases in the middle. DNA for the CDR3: TGTGCCAGCAGCTTAGGCCAGGGGTTTTCTGAGCAGTTCTTC. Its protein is CASSLGQGFSEQFF.

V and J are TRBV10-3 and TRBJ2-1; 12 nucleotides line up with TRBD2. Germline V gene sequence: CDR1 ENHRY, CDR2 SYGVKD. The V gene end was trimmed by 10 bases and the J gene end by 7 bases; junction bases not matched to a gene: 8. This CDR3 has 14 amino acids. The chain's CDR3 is CATRGLAGTNEQFF. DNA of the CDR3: TGTGCCACCAGAGGACTAGCGGGGACAAATGAGCAGTTCTTC.

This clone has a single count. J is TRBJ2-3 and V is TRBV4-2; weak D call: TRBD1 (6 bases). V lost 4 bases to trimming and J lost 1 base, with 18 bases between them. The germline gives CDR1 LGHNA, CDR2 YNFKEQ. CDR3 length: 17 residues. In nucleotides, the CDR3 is TGTGCCAGCAGCCCAAATGAGCAGGGGTGGGGCACAGATACGCAGTATTTT. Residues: CASSPNEQGWGTDTQYF.

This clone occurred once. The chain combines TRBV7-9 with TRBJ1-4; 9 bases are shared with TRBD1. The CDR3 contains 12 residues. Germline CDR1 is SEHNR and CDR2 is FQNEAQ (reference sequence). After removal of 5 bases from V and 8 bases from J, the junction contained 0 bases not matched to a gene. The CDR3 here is CASSGQGEKLFF. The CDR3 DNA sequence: TGTGCCAGCAGCGGACAGGGGGAAAAACTGTTTTTT.

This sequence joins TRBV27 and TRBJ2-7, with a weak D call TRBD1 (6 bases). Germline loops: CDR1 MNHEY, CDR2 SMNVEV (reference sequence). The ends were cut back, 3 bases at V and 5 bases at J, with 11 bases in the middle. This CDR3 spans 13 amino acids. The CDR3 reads CASSFPGVNEQYF. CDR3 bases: TGTGCCAGCAGTTTCCCAGGGGTTAACGAGCAGTACTTC.

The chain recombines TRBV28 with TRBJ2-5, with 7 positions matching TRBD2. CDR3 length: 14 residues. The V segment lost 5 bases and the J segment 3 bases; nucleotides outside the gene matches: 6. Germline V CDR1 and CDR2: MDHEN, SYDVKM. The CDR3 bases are TGTGCCAGCAGTCCCCCTAGCGGAAAAGAGACCCAGTACTTC. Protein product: CASSPPSGKETQYF. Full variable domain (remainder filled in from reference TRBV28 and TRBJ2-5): DVKVTQSSRYLVKRTGEKVFLECVQDMDHENMFWYRQDPGLGLRLIYFSYDVKMKEKGDIPEGYSVSREKKERFSLILESASTNQTSMYLCASSPPSGKETQYFGPGTRLLVL.

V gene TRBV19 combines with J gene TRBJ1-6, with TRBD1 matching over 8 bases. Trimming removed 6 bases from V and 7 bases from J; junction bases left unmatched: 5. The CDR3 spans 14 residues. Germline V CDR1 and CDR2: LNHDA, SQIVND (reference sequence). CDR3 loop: CASSRQGLNSPLHF. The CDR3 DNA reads TGTGCCAGTAGCCGACAGGGGTTAAATTCACCCCTCCACTTT.

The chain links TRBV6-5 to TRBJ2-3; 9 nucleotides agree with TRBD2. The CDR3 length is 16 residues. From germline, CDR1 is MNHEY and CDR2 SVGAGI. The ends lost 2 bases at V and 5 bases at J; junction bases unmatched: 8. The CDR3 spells CASSYGWTSVGDTQYF. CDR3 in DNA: TGTGCCAGCAGTTACGGTTGGACTAGCGTTGGAGATACGCAGTATTTT.

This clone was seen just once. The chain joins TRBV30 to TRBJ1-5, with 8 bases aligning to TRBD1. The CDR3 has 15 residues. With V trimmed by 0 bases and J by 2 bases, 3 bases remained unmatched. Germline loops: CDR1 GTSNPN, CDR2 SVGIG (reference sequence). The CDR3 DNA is TGTGCCTGGAGTGTAGACAGGGGAGGCAATCAGCCCCAGCATTTT. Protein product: CAWSVDRGGNQPQHF.

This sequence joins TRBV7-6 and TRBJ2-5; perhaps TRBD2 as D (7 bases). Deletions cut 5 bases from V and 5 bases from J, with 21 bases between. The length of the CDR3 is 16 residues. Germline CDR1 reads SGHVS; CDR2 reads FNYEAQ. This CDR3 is CASSPSRTGGRETQYF. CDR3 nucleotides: TGTGCCAGCAGCCCCTCCCGGACGGGGGGCCGTGAGACCCAGTACTTC.

This chain's CDR3 is CASSYRTSGGHNEQFF. CDR3 DNA: TGTGCCAGCAGTTACCGGACTAGCGGGGGGCACAATGAGCAGTTCTTC. The chain combines TRBV6-5 with TRBJ2-1; 14 positions match TRBD2. With V trimmed by 2 bases and J by 5 bases, 2 bases remained unmatched. CDR1 and CDR2 from the germline V gene are MNHEY and SVGAGI. The CDR3 extends over 16 amino acids.

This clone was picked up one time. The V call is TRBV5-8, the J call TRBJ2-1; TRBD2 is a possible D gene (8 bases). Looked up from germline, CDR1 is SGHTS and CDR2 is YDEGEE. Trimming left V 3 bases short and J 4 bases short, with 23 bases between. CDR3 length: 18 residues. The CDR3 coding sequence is TGTGCCAGCAGCTCGAGGACAGGCGGACTAGCAGCTTACAATGAGCAGTTCTTC. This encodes CASSSRTGGLAAYNEQFF.

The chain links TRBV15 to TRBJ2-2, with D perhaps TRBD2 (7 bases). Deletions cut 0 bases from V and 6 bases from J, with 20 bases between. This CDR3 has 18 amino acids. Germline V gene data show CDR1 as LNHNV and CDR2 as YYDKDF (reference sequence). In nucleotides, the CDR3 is TGTGCCACCAGCAGAGAGCGCGAGGGGGGGTACTTCGCCGGGGAGCTGTTTTTT. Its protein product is CATSREREGGYFAGELFF.

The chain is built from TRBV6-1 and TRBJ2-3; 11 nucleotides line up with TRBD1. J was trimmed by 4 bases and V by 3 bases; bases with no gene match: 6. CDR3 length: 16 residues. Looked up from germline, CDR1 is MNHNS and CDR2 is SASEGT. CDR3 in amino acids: CASSDRPGQGADTQYF. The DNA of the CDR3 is TGTGCCAGCAGTGACCGCCCGGGACAGGGGGCAGATACGCAGTATTTT.

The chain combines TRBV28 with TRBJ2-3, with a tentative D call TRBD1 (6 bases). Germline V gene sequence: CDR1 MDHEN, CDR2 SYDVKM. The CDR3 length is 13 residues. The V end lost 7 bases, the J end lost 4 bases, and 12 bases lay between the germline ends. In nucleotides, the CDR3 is TGTGCCAGCACTCTACAGGGCCCAGATACGCAGTATTTT. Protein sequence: CASTLQGPDTQYF.

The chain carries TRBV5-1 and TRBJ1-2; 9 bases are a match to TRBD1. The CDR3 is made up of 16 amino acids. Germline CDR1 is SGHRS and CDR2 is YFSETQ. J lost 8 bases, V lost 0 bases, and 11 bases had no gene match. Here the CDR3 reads CASSLGGTGLLAGYTF. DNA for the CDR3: TGCGCCAGCAGCTTGGGTGGGACAGGGCTGCTAGCGGGCTACACCTTC.